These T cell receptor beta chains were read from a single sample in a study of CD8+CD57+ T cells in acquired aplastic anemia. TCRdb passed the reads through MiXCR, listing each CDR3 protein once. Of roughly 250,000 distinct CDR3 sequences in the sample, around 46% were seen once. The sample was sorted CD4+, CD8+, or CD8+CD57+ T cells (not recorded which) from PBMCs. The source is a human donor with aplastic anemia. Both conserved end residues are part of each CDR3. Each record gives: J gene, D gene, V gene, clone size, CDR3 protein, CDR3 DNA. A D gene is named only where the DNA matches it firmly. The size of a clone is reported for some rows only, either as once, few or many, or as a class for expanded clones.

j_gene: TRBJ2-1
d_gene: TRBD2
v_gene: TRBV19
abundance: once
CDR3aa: CASSINGLAGVFF
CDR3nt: TGTGCCAGTAGTATAAACGGACTAGCGGGGGTATTCTTC

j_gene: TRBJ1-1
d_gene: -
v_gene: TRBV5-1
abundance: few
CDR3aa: CASSFRGGGSMNTEAFF
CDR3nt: TGCGCCAGCAGCTTCCGGGGGGGGGGCAGCATGAACACTGAAGCTTTCTTT

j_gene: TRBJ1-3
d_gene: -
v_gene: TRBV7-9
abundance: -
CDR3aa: CASSLLTGPTSGNTIYF
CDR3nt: TGTGCCAGCAGCTTGCTGACGGGGCCCACCTCTGGAAACACCATATATTTT

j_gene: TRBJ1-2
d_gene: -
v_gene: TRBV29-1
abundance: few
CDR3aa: CSVQSGETYGYTF
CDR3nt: TGCAGCGTACAATCGGGGGAAACCTATGGCTACACCTTC

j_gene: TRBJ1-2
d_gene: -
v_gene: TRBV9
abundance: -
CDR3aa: CASSVRLNYGYTF
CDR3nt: TGTGCCAGCAGCGTAAGGTTAAACTATGGCTACACCTTC

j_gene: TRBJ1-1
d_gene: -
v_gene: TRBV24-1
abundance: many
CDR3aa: CATSGPGAGEAFF
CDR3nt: TGTGCCACCAGTGGACCAGGGGCGGGTGAAGCTTTCTTT

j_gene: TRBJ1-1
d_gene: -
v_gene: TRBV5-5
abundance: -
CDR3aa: CAGSWDRRYTEAFF
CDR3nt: TGTGCCGGCAGCTGGGATAGGCGGTACACTGAAGCCTTCTTT

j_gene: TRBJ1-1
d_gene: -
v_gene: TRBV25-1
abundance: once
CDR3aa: CASSPRRGGDTEAFF
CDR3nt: TGTGCCAGCAGTCCCCGTCGGGGAGGGGACACTGAAGCTTTCTTC

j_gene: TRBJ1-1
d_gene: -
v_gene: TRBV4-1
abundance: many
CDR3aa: CASSQEAGAITEAFF
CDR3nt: TGCGCCAGCAGCCAAGAGGCTGGGGCGATCACTGAAGCTTTCTTT

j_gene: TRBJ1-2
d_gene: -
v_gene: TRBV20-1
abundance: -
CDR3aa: CSARTPGADYGYTF
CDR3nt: TGCAGTGCTAGAACCCCAGGGGCAGACTATGGCTACACCTTC

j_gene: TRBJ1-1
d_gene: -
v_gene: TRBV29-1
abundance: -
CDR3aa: CSGGGGGHTEAFF
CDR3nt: TGCAGCGGGGGGGGGGGAGGGCACACTGAAGCTTTCTTT

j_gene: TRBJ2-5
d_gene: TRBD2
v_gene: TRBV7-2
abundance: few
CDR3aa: CASSLGGENNQPQYF
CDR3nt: TGTGCCAGCAGTTTGGGGGGGGAGAACAATCAGCCCCAGTACTTC

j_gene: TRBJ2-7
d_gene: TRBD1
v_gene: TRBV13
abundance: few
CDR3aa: CASNDRGVYEQYF
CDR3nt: TGTGCCAGCAATGACAGGGGGGTTTACGAGCAGTACTTC

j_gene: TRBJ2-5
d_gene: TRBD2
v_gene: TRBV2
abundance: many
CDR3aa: CAKTGTSGRLETQYF
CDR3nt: TGTGCCAAGACAGGGACTAGCGGGAGGTTAGAGACCCAGTACTTC

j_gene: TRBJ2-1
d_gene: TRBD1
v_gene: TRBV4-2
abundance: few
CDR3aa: CASSQIQGVDNEQFF
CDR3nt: TGTGCCAGCAGCCAAATACAGGGGGTGGACAATGAGCAGTTCTTC

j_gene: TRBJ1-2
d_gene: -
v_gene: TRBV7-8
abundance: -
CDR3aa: CASSSAEGGTHGYTF
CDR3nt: TGTGCCAGCAGCTCCGCCGAAGGGGGGACCCATGGCTACACCTTC

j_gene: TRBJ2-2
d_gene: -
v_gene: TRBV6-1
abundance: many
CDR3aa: CASKRGADTGELFF
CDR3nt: TGTGCCAGCAAGAGGGGGGCAGACACCGGGGAGCTGTTTTTT

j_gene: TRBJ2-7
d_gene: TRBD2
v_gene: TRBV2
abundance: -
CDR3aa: CASMLAGDSYEQYF
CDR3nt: TGTGCCAGCATGCTAGCGGGGGACTCCTACGAGCAGTACTTC

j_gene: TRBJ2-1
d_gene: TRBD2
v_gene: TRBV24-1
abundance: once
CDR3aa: CATTSTSGPDEQFF
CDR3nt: TGTGCCACCACCTCGACTAGCGGTCCGGATGAGCAGTTCTTC

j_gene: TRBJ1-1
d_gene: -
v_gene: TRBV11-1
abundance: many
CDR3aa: CASSLDGILGTEAFF
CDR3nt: TGTGCCAGCAGCTTAGACGGGATCCTGGGCACTGAAGCTTTCTTT

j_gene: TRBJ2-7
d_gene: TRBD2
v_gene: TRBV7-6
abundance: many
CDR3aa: CASSTGLAGGEQYF
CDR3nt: TGTGCCAGCAGCACGGGACTAGCGGGGGGCGAGCAGTACTTC

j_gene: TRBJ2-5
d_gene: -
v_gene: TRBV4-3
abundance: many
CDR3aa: CASSQDERGQGETQYF
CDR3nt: TGCGCCAGCAGCCAAGATGAGCGGGGACAAGGGGAGACCCAGTACTTC

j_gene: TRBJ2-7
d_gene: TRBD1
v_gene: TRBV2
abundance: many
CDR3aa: CASSLNRRQGSSYEQYF
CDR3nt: TGTGCCAGCAGTTTAAATCGCCGACAGGGGAGCTCCTACGAGCAGTACTTC

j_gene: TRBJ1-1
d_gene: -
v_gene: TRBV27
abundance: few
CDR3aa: CASSWGKNTEAFF
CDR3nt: TGTGCCAGCAGTTGGGGCAAGAACACTGAAGCTTTCTTT

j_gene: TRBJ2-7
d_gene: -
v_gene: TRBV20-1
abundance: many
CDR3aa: CSVGAGKDYEQYF
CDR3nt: TGCAGTGTTGGCGCCGGGAAGGACTACGAGCAGTACTTC

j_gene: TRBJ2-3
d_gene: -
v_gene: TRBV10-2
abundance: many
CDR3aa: CASKEEGGDGYTQYF
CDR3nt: TGCGCCAGCAAGGAAGAAGGGGGAGATGGGTATACGCAGTATTTT

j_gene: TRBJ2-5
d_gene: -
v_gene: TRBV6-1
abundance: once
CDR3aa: CASSEVQFGETQYF
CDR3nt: TGTGCCAGCAGTGAAGTACAGTTTGGAGAGACCCAGTACTTC

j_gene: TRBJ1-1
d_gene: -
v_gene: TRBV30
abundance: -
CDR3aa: CAWSAGGVETFF
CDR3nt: TGTGCCTGGAGTGCCGGGGGGGTTGAAACTTTCTTT

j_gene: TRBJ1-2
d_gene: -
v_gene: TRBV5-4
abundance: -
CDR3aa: CASSFMDMGYGYTF
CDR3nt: TGTGCCAGCAGCTTCATGGACATGGGCTATGGCTACACCTTC

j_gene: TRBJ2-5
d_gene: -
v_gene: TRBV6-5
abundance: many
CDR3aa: CASSYFAEETQYF
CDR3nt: TGTGCCAGCAGTTACTTTGCGGAAGAGACCCAGTACTTC

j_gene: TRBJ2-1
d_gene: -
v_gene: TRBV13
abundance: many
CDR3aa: CASSSQGAGYNEQFF
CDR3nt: TGTGCCAGCAGCTCACAGGGTGCTGGGTACAATGAGCAGTTCTTC